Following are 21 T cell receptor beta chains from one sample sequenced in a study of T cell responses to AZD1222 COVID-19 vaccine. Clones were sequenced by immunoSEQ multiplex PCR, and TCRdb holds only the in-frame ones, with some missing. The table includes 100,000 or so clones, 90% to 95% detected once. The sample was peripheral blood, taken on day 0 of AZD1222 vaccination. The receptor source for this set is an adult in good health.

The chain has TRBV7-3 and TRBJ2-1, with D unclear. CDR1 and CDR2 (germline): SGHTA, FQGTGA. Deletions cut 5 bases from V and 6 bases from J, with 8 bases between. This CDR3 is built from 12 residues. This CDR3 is CASSPHGNEQFF. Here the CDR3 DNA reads TGTGCCAGCAGCCCCCATGGCAATGAGCAGTTCTTC.

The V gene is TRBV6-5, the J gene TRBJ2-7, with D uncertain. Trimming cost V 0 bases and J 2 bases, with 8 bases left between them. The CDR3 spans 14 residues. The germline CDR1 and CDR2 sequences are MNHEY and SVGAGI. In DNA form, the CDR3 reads TGTGCCAGCAGTTACTCCAGCGAAGCCTACGAGCAGTACTTC. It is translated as CASSYSSEAYEQYF.

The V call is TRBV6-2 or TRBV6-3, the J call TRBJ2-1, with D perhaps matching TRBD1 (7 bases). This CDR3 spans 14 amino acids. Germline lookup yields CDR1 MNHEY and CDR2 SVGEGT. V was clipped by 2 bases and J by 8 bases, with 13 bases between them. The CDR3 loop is CASSYGGGGDEQFF. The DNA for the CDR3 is TGTGCCAGCAGTTACGGAGGGGGCGGCGATGAGCAGTTCTTC.

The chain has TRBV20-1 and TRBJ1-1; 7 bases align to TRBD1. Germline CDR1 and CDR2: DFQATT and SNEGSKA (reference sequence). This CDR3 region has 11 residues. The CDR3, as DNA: TGCAGGGACAGGAAGAACACTGAAGCTTTCTTT. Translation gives CRDRKNTEAFF.

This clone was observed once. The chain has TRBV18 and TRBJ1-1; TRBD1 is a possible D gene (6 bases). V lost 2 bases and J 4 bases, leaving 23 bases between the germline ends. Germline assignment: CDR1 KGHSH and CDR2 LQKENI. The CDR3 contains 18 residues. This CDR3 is CASSPLGAGRVSGTEAFF. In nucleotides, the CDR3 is TGTGCCAGCTCACCATTGGGGGCAGGAAGGGTGAGTGGCACTGAAGCTTTCTTT.

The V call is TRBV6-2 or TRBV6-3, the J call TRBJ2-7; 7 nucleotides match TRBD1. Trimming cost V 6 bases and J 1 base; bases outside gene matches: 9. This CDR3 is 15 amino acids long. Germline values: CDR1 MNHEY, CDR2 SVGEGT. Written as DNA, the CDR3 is TGTGCCAGCAGCAACGACAGGGTAACATCCTACGAGCAGTACTTC. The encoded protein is CASSNDRVTSYEQYF.

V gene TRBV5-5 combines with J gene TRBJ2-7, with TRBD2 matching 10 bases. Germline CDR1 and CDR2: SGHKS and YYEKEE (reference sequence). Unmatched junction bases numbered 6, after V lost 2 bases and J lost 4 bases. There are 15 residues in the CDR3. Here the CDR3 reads CASSFVGTSEYEQYF. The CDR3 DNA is TGTGCCAGCAGCTTTGTTGGGACTAGCGAATACGAGCAGTACTTC.

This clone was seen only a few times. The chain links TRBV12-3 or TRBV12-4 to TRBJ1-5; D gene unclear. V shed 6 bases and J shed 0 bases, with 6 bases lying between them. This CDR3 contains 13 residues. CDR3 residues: CASRLNSNQPQHF. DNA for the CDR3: TGTGCCAGCAGGTTAAATAGCAATCAGCCCCAGCATTTT.

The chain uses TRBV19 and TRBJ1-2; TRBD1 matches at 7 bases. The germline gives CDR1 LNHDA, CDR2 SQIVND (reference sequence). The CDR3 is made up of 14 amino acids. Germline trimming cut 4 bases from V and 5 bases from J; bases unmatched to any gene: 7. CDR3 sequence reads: CASSTAGTDYGYTF. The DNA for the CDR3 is TGTGCCAGTAGTACTGCCGGGACAGATTATGGCTACACCTTC.

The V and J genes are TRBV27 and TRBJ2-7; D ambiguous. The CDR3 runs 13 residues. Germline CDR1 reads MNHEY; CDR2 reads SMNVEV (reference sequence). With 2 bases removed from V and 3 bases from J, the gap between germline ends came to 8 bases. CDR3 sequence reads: CASSLRENYEQYF. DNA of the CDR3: TGTGCCAGCAGTTTACGAGAGAACTACGAGCAGTACTTC.

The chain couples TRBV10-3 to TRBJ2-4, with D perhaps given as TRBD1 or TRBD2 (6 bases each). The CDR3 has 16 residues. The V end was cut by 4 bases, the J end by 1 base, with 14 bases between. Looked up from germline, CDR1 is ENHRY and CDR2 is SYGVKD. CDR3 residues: CAISASGAAAKNIQYF. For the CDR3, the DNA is TGTGCCATCAGTGCGTCGGGGGCAGCTGCCAAAAACATTCAGTACTTC.

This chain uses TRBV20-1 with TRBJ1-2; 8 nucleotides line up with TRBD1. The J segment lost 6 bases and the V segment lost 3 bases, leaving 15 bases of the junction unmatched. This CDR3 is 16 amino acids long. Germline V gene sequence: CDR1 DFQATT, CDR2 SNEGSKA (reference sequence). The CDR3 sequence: CSASSVLKPQGDGYTF. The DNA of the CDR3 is TGCAGTGCTAGTTCCGTCCTGAAACCACAGGGGGATGGCTACACCTTC.

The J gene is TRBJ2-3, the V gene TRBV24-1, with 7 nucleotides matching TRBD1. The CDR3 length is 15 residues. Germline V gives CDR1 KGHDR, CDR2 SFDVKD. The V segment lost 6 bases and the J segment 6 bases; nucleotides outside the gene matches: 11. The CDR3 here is CATSRGGFNVDTQYF. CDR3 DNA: TGTGCCACCAGTAGAGGGGGCTTCAATGTGGATACGCAGTATTTT.

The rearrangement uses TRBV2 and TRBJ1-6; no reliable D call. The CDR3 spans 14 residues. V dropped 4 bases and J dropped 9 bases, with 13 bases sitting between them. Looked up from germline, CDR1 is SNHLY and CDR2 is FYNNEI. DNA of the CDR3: TGTGCCAGCAGTGGCCGGGTGTTAGGTTCACCCCTCCACTTT. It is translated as CASSGRVLGSPLHF. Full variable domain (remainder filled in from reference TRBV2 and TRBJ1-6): EPEVTQTPSHQVTQMGQEVILRCVPISNHLYFYWYRQILGQKVEFLVSFYNNEISEKSEIFDDQFSVERPDGSNFTLKIRSTKLEDSAMYFCASSGRVLGSPLHFGNGTRLTVT.

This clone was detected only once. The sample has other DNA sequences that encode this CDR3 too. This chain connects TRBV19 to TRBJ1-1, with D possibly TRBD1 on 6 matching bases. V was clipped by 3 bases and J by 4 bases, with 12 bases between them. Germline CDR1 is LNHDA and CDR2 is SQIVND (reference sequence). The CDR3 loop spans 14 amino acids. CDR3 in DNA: TGTGCCAGTAGTATCCGGGGGGCGGGCACTGAAGCTTTCTTT. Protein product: CASSIRGAGTEAFF. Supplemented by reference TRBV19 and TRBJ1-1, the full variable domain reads DGGITQSPKYLFRKEGQNVTLSCEQNLNHDAMYWYRQDPGQGLRLIYYSQIVNDFQKGDIAEGYSVSREKKESFPLTVTSAQKNPTAFYLCASSIRGAGTEAFFGQGTRLTVV.

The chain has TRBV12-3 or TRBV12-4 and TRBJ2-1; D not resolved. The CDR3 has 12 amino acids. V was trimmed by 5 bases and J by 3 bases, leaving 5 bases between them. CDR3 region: CASSPNYNEQFF. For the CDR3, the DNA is TGTGCCAGCAGTCCCAACTACAATGAGCAGTTCTTC.

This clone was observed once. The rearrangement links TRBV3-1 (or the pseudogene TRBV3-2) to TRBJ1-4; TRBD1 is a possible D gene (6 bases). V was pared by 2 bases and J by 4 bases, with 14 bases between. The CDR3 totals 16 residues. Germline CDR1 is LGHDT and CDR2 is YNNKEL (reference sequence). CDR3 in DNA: TGTGCCAGCAGCCAATTGAGACAGGCTGGTAATGAAAAACTGTTTTTT. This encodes CASSQLRQAGNEKLFF.

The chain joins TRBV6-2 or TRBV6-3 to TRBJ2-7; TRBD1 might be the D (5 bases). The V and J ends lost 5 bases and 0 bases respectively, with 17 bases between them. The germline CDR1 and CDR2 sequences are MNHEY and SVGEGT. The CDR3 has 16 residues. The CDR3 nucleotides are TGTGCCAGCAGTAAGCTTGTCAGGGCCAACTCCTACGAGCAGTACTTC. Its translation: CASSKLVRANSYEQYF.

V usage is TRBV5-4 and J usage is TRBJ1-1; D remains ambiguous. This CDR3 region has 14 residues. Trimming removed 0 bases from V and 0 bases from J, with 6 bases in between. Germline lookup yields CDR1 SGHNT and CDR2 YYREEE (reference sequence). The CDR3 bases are TGTGCCAGCAGCTTGGGAGGACTGAACACTGAAGCTTTCTTT. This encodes CASSLGGLNTEAFF.

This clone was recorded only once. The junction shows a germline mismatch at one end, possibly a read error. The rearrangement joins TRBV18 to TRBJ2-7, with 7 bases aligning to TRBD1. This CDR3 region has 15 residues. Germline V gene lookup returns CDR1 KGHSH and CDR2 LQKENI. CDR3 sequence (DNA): TGTGCCAGCTCGACCAGTGGACAGGCCACCTACGGGCAGTACTTC. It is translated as CASSTSGQATYGQYF.

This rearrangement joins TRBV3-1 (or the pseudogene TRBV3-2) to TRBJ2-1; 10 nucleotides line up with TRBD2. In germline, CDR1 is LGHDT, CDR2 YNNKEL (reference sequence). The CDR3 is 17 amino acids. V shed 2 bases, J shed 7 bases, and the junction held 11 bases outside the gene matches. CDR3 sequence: CASSQRPPAGGRNEQFF. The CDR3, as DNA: TGTGCCAGCAGCCAACGACCGCCAGCGGGGGGGCGTAATGAGCAGTTCTTC.